A selection of T cell receptor beta chains follows, all from one sample in a study of blood T cell repertoires in COVID-19. The table came from immunoSEQ multiplex PCR; TCRdb's copy has only in-frame clones and leaves some out. The profile covers about 400,000 clones, with more than 70% appearing a single time and more than 1% taken by the ten largest. Sequences were obtained from peripheral blood. The source of these receptors is a man aged 35 to 55 with acute or convalescent COVID-19. CDR3s include the opening cysteine and the closing phenylalanine or tryptophan. D genes are given only for firm matches. A clone size is listed for some rows: how often the clone was seen (once, few, many), or a class if it is expanded.

d_call j_call clone_size v_call cdr3_aa cdr3_nt
TRBD1 TRBJ1-2 - TRBV30 CAWDNRQGEYGYTF TGTGCCTGGGATAATAGACAGGGGGAGTATGGCTACACCTTC
TRBD1 TRBJ1-4 many TRBV27 CASSLSRGEKLFF TGTGCCAGCAGTTTAAGCAGGGGGGAAAAACTGTTTTTT
TRBD2 TRBJ2-3 - TRBV9 CASTLGGFTDTQYF TGTGCCAGCACCCTGGGGGGGTTCACAGATACGCAGTATTTT
- TRBJ1-3 - TRBV9 CASSVIGVSGNTIYF TGTGCCAGCAGCGTAATAGGGGTATCTGGAAACACCATATATTTT
TRBD1 TRBJ2-7 - TRBV27 CASSLTTGTGGYEQYF TGTGCCAGCAGTTTAACAACCGGGACAGGGGGTTACGAGCAGTACTTC
- TRBJ2-4 - TRBV5-4 CASSTPPVGGVPPEYF TGTGCCAGCAGCACACCTCCGGTGGGGGGAGTTCCACCGGAGTACTTC
- TRBJ2-7 - TRBV9 CASSPSRRLGMGEQYF TGTGCCAGCAGCCCCTCGAGGCGTCTGGGTATGGGCGAGCAGTACTTC
- TRBJ2-7 - TRBV27 CASSFRGPGATYEQYF TGTGCCAGCAGTTTCCGGGGCCCAGGGGCGACCTACGAGCAGTACTTC
- TRBJ1-5 - TRBV6-2/TRBV6-3 CASSYGQVQPQHF TGTGCCAGCAGTTACGGGCAGGTCCAGCCCCAGCATTTT
- TRBJ2-1 few TRBV19 CASSIDLRGPSYNEQFF TGTGCCAGTAGTATAGATCTACGAGGGCCCTCCTACAATGAGCAGTTCTTC
- TRBJ1-1 - TRBV28 CASSSPLGMNTEAFF TGTGCCAGCAGTTCTCCACTCGGGATGAACACTGAAGCTTTCTTT
TRBD1 TRBJ1-2 few TRBV12-3/TRBV12-4 CASSDRGHGYTF TGTGCCAGCAGTGACAGGGGACATGGCTACACCTTC
- TRBJ1-5 - TRBV19 CASTSQRSGGQPQHF TGTGCCAGTACCTCCCAGCGGTCGGGGGGGCAGCCCCAGCATTTT
- TRBJ1-1 - TRBV5-5 CASSNTPQFPNTEAFF TGTGCCAGCAGCAACACCCCACAGTTCCCGAACACTGAAGCTTTCTTT
TRBD1 TRBJ2-7 - TRBV5-1 CASSKDREISEQYF TGCGCCAGCAGCAAGGACAGGGAGATTAGCGAGCAGTACTTC
- TRBJ1-5 - TRBV25-1 CASSESGFQAPQHF TGTGCCAGCAGTGAATCGGGATTTCAAGCGCCCCAGCATTTT
TRBD1 TRBJ1-1 - TRBV15 CATTNPGQTRNTEAFF TGTGCCACCACCAATCCGGGACAGACGAGGAACACTGAAGCTTTCTTT
TRBD1 TRBJ2-3 - TRBV7-3 CASSLNTIPGQGYTDTQYF TGTGCCAGCAGCTTAAACACCATACCGGGACAGGGGTACACAGATACGCAGTATTTT
TRBD2 TRBJ2-2 - TRBV5-4 CASSPGAGLAFAGELFF TGTGCCAGCAGCCCGGGGGCGGGACTAGCTTTCGCCGGGGAGCTGTTTTTT
- TRBJ1-4 - TRBV5-1 CASSLAIATNEKLFF TGCGCCAGCAGCTTGGCAATTGCAACTAATGAAAAACTGTTTTTT
TRBD1 TRBJ2-3 - TRBV5-1 CASSRTSGQGDTQYF TGCGCCAGCAGCCGAACGTCGGGACAGGGAGATACGCAGTATTTT
- TRBJ2-4 - TRBV9 CASSVLGLPLDIQYF TGTGCCAGCAGCGTACTGGGGCTGCCGTTGGACATTCAGTACTTC
TRBD2 TRBJ2-1 once TRBV4-2 CASSQRLAGGTEQFF TGTGCCAGCAGCCAAAGACTAGCGGGGGGGACTGAGCAGTTCTTC
TRBD1 TRBJ2-1 - TRBV18 CASSRTGRNEQFF TGTGCCAGCTCAAGGACAGGGCGCAATGAGCAGTTCTTC
- TRBJ1-1 - TRBV5-1 CASSLGGSLNTEAFF TGCGCCAGCAGCTTGGGTGGCAGTCTGAACACTGAAGCTTTCTTT
TRBD2 TRBJ2-1 - TRBV19 CASSILAGFNEQFF TGTGCCAGTAGTATACTAGCGGGATTCAATGAGCAGTTCTTC
- TRBJ1-1 - TRBV6-5 CASTYTGPRTEAFF TGTGCCAGTACCTATACAGGGCCGCGAACTGAAGCTTTCTTT
TRBD1 TRBJ2-7 - TRBV28 CASTYRDRGYEQYF TGTGCCAGTACTTACCGGGACAGGGGCTACGAGCAGTACTTC
TRBD1 TRBJ1-2 - TRBV29-1 CSVDMLGVPGRGQGHNYGYTF TGCAGCGTTGATATGTTGGGAGTCCCGGGGAGAGGACAGGGGCATAACTATGGCTACACCTTC
TRBD1 TRBJ2-7 - TRBV2 CASERGPDYEQYF TGTGCCAGCGAGAGGGGGCCAGACTACGAGCAGTACTTC
TRBD1 TRBJ2-2 - TRBV9 CASSAGTGGLYRGELFF TGTGCCAGCAGCGCCGGGACAGGGGGCCTATACCGCGGGGAGCTGTTTTTT
- TRBJ2-1 - TRBV6-6 CASTRDNYNEQFF TGTGCCAGCACCAGGGACAATTACAATGAGCAGTTCTTC
TRBD2 TRBJ2-7 - TRBV28 CASSGGRYEQYF TGTGCCTCTAGCGGGGGGCGGTACGAGCAGTACTTC
- TRBJ1-2 - TRBV7-9 CASSVDSDRGYTF TGTGCCAGCAGCGTCGACAGTGATCGTGGCTACACCTTC
TRBD1 TRBJ2-1 - TRBV19 CASNSGGSVNEQFF TGTGCCAGTAACTCAGGGGGCTCAGTAAATGAGCAGTTCTTC
- TRBJ2-5 - TRBV27 CASSLGGRGFLETQYF TGTGCCAGCAGCCTCGGGGGGCGAGGGTTTCTGGAGACCCAGTACTTC
TRBD1 TRBJ1-4 - TRBV4-1 CASSQDTGTGAEKLFF TGCGCCAGCAGCCAAGACACCGGGACAGGGGCTGAAAAACTGTTTTTT
TRBD2 TRBJ2-7 - TRBV6-5 CASTSGPAGYEQYF TGTGCCAGCACTAGCGGCCCCGCCGGTTACGAGCAGTACTTC
TRBD2 TRBJ2-1 few TRBV7-8 CASSFGTNGGNEQFF TGTGCCAGCAGCTTTGGGACTAATGGGGGGAATGAGCAGTTCTTC
- TRBJ1-4 - TRBV19 CASSDVGQSNEKLFF TGTGCCAGTAGTGACGTGGGGCAGTCTAATGAAAAACTGTTTTTT
- TRBJ1-1 - TRBV4-2 CASSQGEVNTEAFF TGTGCCAGCAGCCAGGGGGAGGTGAACACTGAAGCTTTCTTT
- TRBJ2-3 once TRBV11-1 CASSYRRGTDTQYF TGTGCCAGCAGCTACCGAAGAGGTACAGATACGCAGTATTTT
- TRBJ1-2 - TRBV6-5 CASRRGDRFNYGYTF TGTGCCAGCAGACGAGGTGACAGATTTAACTATGGCTACACCTTC
TRBD2 TRBJ2-2 - TRBV2 CATDELAQNTGELFF TGTGCCACGGACGAACTAGCGCAGAACACCGGGGAGCTGTTTTTT
- TRBJ1-2 once TRBV28 CASSPSPGTPKGYGYTF TGTGCCAGCAGTCCCAGCCCCGGGACACCCAAAGGGTATGGCTACACCTTC
TRBD1 TRBJ2-1 - TRBV27 CASSVDRGQRNEQFF TGTGCCAGCAGTGTCGACAGGGGGCAACGGAATGAGCAGTTCTTC
- TRBJ2-7 - TRBV28 CASSPNREGDHEQYF TGTGCCAGCAGTCCTAACAGGGAGGGGGACCACGAGCAGTACTTC
TRBD1 TRBJ1-5 - TRBV3-1/TRBV3-2 CASSQDLGQGRNQPQHF TGTGCCAGCAGCCAAGATTTGGGACAGGGTAGGAATCAGCCCCAGCATTTT
TRBD2 TRBJ2-7 once TRBV4-1 CASTTLAGLTYEQYF TGCGCCAGCACCACCCTAGCGGGCCTCACCTACGAGCAGTACTTC
- TRBJ1-5 few TRBV19 CASSGLQGAGPQHF TGTGCCAGTAGTGGATTACAGGGAGCAGGGCCCCAGCATTTT
- TRBJ2-1 - TRBV5-5 CASSSAAEGNEQFF TGTGCCAGCAGCTCCGCGGCGGAGGGCAATGAGCAGTTCTTC
- TRBJ1-2 - TRBV5-1 CASSFGQSIYGYTF TGCGCCAGCAGCTTCGGACAGTCTATCTATGGCTACACCTTC